One sample yielded the 22 T cell receptor beta chains listed below, sequenced in a study of blood T cells in healthy people across ages. A second PCR, run for about 7 to 11 cycles, used a sample-barcoded 5' primer plus a J-beta primer mix. TCRdb used MiXCR to reprocess the 5' RACE reads, holding one entry per CDR3 protein. The repertoire holds under 2,000,000 distinct CDR3 sequences, about 50% seen once, with more than 2% in the top ten. Sequencing input: blood. The receptors derive from a woman in her forties in good health.

This clonotype occurred a few times. The V call is TRBV2, the J call TRBJ2-7; 7 nucleotides match TRBD1. Germline values: CDR1 SNHLY, CDR2 FYNNEI. V gave up 10 bases and J gave up 0 bases; unmatched junction bases: 6. The length of the CDR3 is 13 residues. The CDR3, as DNA: TGTGCCATCCAGACAGGGAGCTCCTACGAGCAGTACTTC. This codes for CAIQTGSSYEQYF.

The V and J genes are TRBV3-1 and TRBJ2-4; TRBD1 or TRBD2 may be the D gene (5 bases each). Germline assignment: CDR1 LGHDT and CDR2 YNNKEL (reference sequence). CDR3 length: 16 residues. V was clipped by 4 bases and J by 3 bases, with 16 bases between them. CDR3 bases: TGTGCCAGCAGCCTCCGGGACGGAGAACTCAAAAACATTCAGTACTTC. Amino acid sequence: CASSLRDGELKNIQYF.

In its sample, this clonotype was seen many times. The CDR3 DNA is TGTGCCAGCAGCACCGGGGGGGACGCGAACACCGGGGAGCTGTTTTTT. Protein sequence: CASSTGGDANTGELFF. The chain recombines TRBV7-2 with TRBJ2-2, with 8 bases aligning to TRBD2. V was clipped by 5 bases and J by 0 bases; unmatched bases: 5. The CDR3 loop spans 16 amino acids. Germline CDR1 is SGHTA and CDR2 is FQGNSA.

The chain uses TRBV6-5 and TRBJ2-5; 7 bases map to TRBD2. The CDR3 is 13 residues long. Germline CDR1 is MNHEY and CDR2 is SVGAGI. The V gene end was trimmed by 5 bases and the J gene end by 3 bases; junction bases not matched to a gene: 3. CDR3 region: CASSGTIKETQYF. The CDR3 DNA is TGTGCCAGCAGTGGGACTATCAAAGAGACCCAGTACTTC.

This chain links TRBV10-1 with TRBJ2-7; weak D call: TRBD2 (6 bases). The CDR3 length is 15 residues. The ends were cut back, 6 bases at V and 4 bases at J, with 19 bases in the middle. Germline assignment: CDR1 WNHNN and CDR2 SYGVQD (reference sequence). The DNA for the CDR3 is TGCGCCAGCAGCCGACGTAGCGGTGCGGATTACGAGCAGTACTTC. Residues: CASSRRSGADYEQYF.

This clonotype was counted only a few times. The chain carries TRBV7-2 and TRBJ2-5; D is uncertain. V dropped 0 bases and J dropped 3 bases, with 8 bases sitting between them. The CDR3 is 14 residues long. Germline assignment: CDR1 SGHTA and CDR2 FQGNSA. The chain's CDR3 is CASSLASAKETQYF. In DNA, the CDR3 is TGTGCCAGCAGCTTAGCAAGTGCTAAAGAGACCCAGTACTTC.

The rearrangement joins TRBV6-1 to TRBJ2-7; D may be TRBD2 (5 bases). The better agreement between TRBJ2-5 and the DNA end casts doubt on the J call. The CDR3 totals 14 residues. The germline V gene has CDR1 MNHNS and CDR2 SASEGT. CDR3 bases: TGTGCCAGCAGGCCTACGCGGGTCGTGGAGACCCAGTACTTC. Translated, it gives CASRPTRVVETQYF.

This clonotype was detected once. This chain connects TRBV7-6 to TRBJ1-4; 10 bases line up with TRBD1. The J segment lost 7 bases and the V segment lost 5 bases, leaving 16 bases of the junction unmatched. The CDR3 covers 18 residues. Germline CDR1 SGHVS, CDR2 FNYEAQ. The CDR3 nucleotides read TGTGCCAGCAGCGGCCGGGACAGGGGTTCTAGTGTAGGTGAAAAACTGTTTTTT. Protein product: CASSGRDRGSSVGEKLFF.

This clonotype was observed a handful of times. The rearrangement links TRBV6-5 to TRBJ2-3; D gene uncertain. Trimming took off 0 bases at V and 6 bases at J, with 16 bases between the two ends. CDR3 length: 16 amino acids. Germline V gene sequence: CDR1 MNHEY, CDR2 SVGAGI. The CDR3 DNA is TGTGCCAGCAGTTACTCAGTAGCAGGCACGACGGATACGCAGTATTTT. Encoded protein: CASSYSVAGTTDTQYF.

The table lists this clonotype with many counts. The chain uses TRBV29-1 and TRBJ2-7; D remains unclear. Germline CDR1 SQVTM, CDR2 ANQGSEA. The CDR3 spans 13 residues. V dropped 1 base and J dropped 0 bases, with 7 bases sitting between them. CDR3 residues: CSVEVESSYEQYF. CDR3 sequence (DNA): TGCAGCGTTGAAGTGGAGTCCTCCTACGAGCAGTACTTC.

This chain uses TRBV3-1 with TRBJ2-4; D unresolved. Trimming shortened V by 2 bases and J by 0 bases, and 23 bases separated the two germline ends. The CDR3 is 20 amino acids. Per germline, CDR1 LGHDT and CDR2 YNNKEL (reference sequence). CDR3 DNA: TGTGCCAGCAGCCAAAGGGCAAAAACCGGGCCGTCGGAAGCCAAAAACATTCAGTACTTC. Protein sequence: CASSQRAKTGPSEAKNIQYF. The whole variable domain, filled in from reference TRBV3-1 and TRBJ2-4, reads DTAVSQTPKYLVTQMGNDKSIKCEQNLGHDTMYWYKQDSKKFLKIMFSYNNKELIINETVPNRFSPKSPDKAHLNLHINSLELGDSAVYFCASSQRAKTGPSEAKNIQYFGAGTRLSVL.

The rearrangement uses TRBV27 and TRBJ2-5, with D perhaps being TRBD1 or TRBD2 (5 bases each). The length of the CDR3 is 14 residues. Germline lookup yields CDR1 MNHEY and CDR2 SMNVEV (reference sequence). The V and J ends lost 10 bases and 2 bases respectively, with 17 bases between them. The CDR3 protein is CATRTVEGQETQYF. For the CDR3, the DNA is TGTGCCACCCGGACGGTCGAGGGGCAAGAGACCCAGTACTTC.

This chain links TRBV20-1 with TRBJ1-4, with 11 positions matching TRBD1. Trimming cost V 1 base and J 7 bases; bases outside gene matches: 2. There are 14 residues in the CDR3. CDR1 and CDR2 (germline): DFQATT, SNEGSKA (reference sequence). The CDR3: CSARGTGGSEKLFF. The CDR3 nucleotides read TGCAGTGCTAGAGGGACAGGGGGCAGTGAAAAACTGTTTTTT.

This sequence joins TRBV20-1 and TRBJ2-7, with a tentative D call TRBD2 (6 bases). The J call is doubtful: the DNA matches TRBJ2-5 better. The CDR3 spans 14 residues. Germline lookup yields CDR1 DFQATT and CDR2 SNEGSKA (reference sequence). Here the CDR3 DNA reads TGCAGTGCTAGAGGAGGAATAGCGGTGGAGACCCAGTACTTC. Translating gives CSARGGIAVETQYF.

The chain joins TRBV7-8 to TRBJ2-1; D unresolved. The CDR3 runs 13 residues. Germline values: CDR1 SGHVS, CDR2 FQNEAQ. The germline V and J ends were trimmed by 0 bases and 5 bases, with 5 bases remaining between them. For the CDR3, the DNA is TGTGCCAGCAGCTTAGCTTGGAACAATGAGCAGTTCTTC. This codes for CASSLAWNNEQFF.

The V call is TRBV4-3, the J call TRBJ2-7, with D perhaps TRBD1 (6 bases). The CDR3 length is 14 residues. Looked up from germline, CDR1 is LGHNA and CDR2 is YSLEER. The V and J ends lost 1 base and 6 bases respectively, with 13 bases between them. DNA of the CDR3: TGCGCCAGCAGCCAAGGGATACAGGGAGCCGAGCAGTACTTC. Amino acids: CASSQGIQGAEQYF.

The chain is built from TRBV5-1 and TRBJ2-6, with 7 bases identical to TRBD1. Germline V gene sequence: CDR1 SGHRS, CDR2 YFSETQ. V was pared by 8 bases and J by 3 bases, with 5 bases of the junction left unmatched. This CDR3 is 14 amino acids long. The CDR3 coding sequence is TGCGCCAGTTACAGGGGTGATGGGGCCAACGTCCTGACTTTC. As protein: CASYRGDGANVLTF.

The chain carries TRBV5-1 and TRBJ2-2; D is undetermined. CDR3 size: 12 residues. Germline V gene lookup returns CDR1 SGHRS and CDR2 YFSETQ. V lost 7 bases and J lost 2, with 6 bases in between. CDR3 loop: CASHFNTGELFF. The CDR3 nucleotides read TGCGCCAGCCATTTTAACACCGGGGAGCTGTTTTTT.

This clonotype was observed a few times. The chain carries TRBV12-3 or TRBV12-4 and TRBJ1-4; D gene unclear. Trimming cost V 2 bases and J 7 bases, with 11 bases left between them. The CDR3 covers 14 residues. CDR3 in DNA: TGTGCCAGCAGTTTAAGTCACTCGGGTGAAAAACTGTTTTTT. As protein: CASSLSHSGEKLFF.

CDR3 residues: CASSLNAGARADTQYF. The CDR3, as DNA: TGTGCCAGCAGCTTAAATGCGGGAGCCCGGGCAGATACGCAGTATTTT. The chain employs TRBV7-3 and TRBJ2-3, with 7 bases identical to TRBD2. The length of the CDR3 is 16 residues. Losses at the gene ends were 1 base for V and 4 bases for J; bases not matched to a gene: 8. The germline V gene has CDR1 SGHTA and CDR2 FQGTGA.

The CDR3 region has the DNA TGTGCCACCAGTGATTTCGAGACTAGCGGGGGGAAGTACGAGCAGTACTTC. Protein sequence: CATSDFETSGGKYEQYF. The chain employs TRBV24-1 and TRBJ2-7; 13 nucleotides align to TRBD2. The V gene end was trimmed by 1 base and the J gene end by 4 bases; junction bases not matched to a gene: 6. The CDR3 loop spans 17 amino acids. Germline-derived CDR1 and CDR2 are KGHDR and SFDVKD.

The rearrangement links TRBV20-1 to TRBJ1-5; 10 bases fit TRBD1. This CDR3 comprises 14 residues. In germline, CDR1 is DFQATT, CDR2 SNEGSKA (reference sequence). Trimming took 5 bases from V and 2 from J; bases not matched to a gene: 3. As DNA, the CDR3 is TGCAGTGCTTGGACAGGGGGTGGCAATCAGCCCCAGCATTTT. It specifies CSAWTGGGNQPQHF.